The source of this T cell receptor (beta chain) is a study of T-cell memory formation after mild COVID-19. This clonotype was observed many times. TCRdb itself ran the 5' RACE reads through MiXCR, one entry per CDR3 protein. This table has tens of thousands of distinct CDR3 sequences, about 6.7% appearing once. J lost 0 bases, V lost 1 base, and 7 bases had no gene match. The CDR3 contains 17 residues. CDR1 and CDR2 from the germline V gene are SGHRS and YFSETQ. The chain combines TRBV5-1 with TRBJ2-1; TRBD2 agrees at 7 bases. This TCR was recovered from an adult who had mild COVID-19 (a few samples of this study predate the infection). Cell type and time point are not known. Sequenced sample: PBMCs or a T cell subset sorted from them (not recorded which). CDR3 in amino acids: CASSLWEGSSSYNEQFF. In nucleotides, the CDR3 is TGCGCCAGCAGCTTGTGGGAGGGTTCAAGCTCCTACAATGAGCAGTTCTTC.